The source of this T cell receptor beta chain is a study of T cells in Graves' hyperthyroidism and ophthalmopathy. General study results and limits: A median about 6.2 months before onset, the model predicted ophthalmopathy. A model of 13 V-J pairs discriminated ophthalmopathy from stable hyperthyroidism.

This clonotype was detected many times. No antigen is known for it. Authors of the study amplified TCR beta CDR3 regions from RNA transcripts. The HTBI primer set drove a first-round RT-PCR of the TCR CDR3. In TCRdb, the multiplex PCR reads were re-called with MiXCR into one record per CDR3 protein. The sample has around 300,000 distinct CDR3 sequences; about 15% are singletons. With a duration under 2 months, the hyperthyroidism was newly diagnosed in patients aged 18 to 65. Per the germline V gene, CDR1 is SGHTA and CDR2 is FQGNSA. This CDR3 is built from 13 residues. Trimming shortened V by 5 bases and J by 9 bases, and 14 bases separated the two germline ends.

The chain employs TRBV7-2 and TRBJ2-4; tentative D call: TRBD1 (6 bases). The TCR originated in a woman aged 25 to 39 with Graves' hyperthyroidism. Sequencing was carried out using blood. The CDR3 loop is CASSPNREGIQYF. DNA for the CDR3: TGTGCCAGCAGCCCTAACAGGGAAGGCATTCAGTACTTC.